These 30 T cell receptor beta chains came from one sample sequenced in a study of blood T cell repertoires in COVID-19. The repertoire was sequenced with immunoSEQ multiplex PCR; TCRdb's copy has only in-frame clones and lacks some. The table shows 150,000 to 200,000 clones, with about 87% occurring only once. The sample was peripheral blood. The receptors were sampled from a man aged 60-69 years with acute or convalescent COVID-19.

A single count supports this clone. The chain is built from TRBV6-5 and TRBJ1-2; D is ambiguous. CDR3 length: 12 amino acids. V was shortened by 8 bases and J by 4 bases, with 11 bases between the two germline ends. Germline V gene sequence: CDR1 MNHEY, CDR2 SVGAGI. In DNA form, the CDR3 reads TGTGCCAGCTCGTACGGGAGCTATGGCTACACCTTC. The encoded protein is CASSYGSYGYTF.

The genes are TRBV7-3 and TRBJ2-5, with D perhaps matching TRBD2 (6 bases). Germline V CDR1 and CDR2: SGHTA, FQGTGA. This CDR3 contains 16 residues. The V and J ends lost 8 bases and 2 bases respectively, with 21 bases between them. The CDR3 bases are TGTGCCAGCGCAACTGGGGCGGGATACCCTCAAGAGACCCAGTACTTC. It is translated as CASATGAGYPQETQYF.

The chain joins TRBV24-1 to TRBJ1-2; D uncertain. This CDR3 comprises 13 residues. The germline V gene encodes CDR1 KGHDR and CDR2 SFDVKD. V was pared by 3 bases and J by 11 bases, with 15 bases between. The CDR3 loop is CATSDPLAGWYTF. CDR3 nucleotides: TGTGCCACCAGTGATCCCCTGGCAGGATGGTACACCTTC.

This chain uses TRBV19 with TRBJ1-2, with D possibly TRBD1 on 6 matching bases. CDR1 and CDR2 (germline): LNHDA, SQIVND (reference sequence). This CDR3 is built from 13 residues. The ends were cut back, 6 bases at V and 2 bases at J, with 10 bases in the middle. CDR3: CASREDRNYGYTF. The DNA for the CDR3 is TGTGCCAGTAGAGAAGACAGGAACTATGGCTACACCTTC.

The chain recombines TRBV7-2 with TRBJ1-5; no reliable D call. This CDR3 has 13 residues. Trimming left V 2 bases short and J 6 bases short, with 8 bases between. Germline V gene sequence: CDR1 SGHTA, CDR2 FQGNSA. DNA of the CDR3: TGTGCCAGCAGCTTAAGTTACTCTCAGCCCCAGCATTTT. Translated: CASSLSYSQPQHF.

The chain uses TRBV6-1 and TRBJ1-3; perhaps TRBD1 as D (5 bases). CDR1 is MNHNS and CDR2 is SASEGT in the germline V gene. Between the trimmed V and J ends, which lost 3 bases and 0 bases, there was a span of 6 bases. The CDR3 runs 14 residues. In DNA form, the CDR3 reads TGTGCCAGCAGTGAGACAGACTCTGGAAACACCATATATTTT. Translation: CASSETDSGNTIYF.

CDR3: CASSSGPLSSYEQYV. CDR3 nucleotide sequence: TGTGCCAGCAGTAGCGGACCGTTAAGCTCCTACGAGCAGTACGTC. This sequence joins TRBV6-5 and TRBJ2-7, with a weak D call TRBD2 (5 bases). The germline V and J ends were trimmed by 5 bases and 0 bases, with 14 bases remaining between them. The CDR3 runs 15 residues. Germline V gives CDR1 MNHEY, CDR2 SVGAGI.

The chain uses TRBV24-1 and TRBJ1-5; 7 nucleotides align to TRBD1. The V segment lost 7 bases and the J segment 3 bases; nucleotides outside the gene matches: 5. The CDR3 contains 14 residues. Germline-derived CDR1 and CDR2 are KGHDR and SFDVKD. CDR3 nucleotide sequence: TGTGCCACCAGCCAGGGACAGAACAATCAGCCCCAGCATTTT. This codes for CATSQGQNNQPQHF.

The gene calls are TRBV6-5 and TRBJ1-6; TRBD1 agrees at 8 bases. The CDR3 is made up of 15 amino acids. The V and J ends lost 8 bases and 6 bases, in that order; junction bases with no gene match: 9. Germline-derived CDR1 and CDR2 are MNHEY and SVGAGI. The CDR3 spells CASRPPGQANSPLHF. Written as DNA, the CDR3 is TGTGCCAGCCGCCCCCCGGGACAGGCTAATTCACCCCTCCACTTT.

CDR3 region: CASSSSGRHYEQYF. The DNA for the CDR3 is TGCGCCAGCAGTTCTAGCGGGAGGCATTACGAGCAGTACTTC. This chain uses TRBV5-1 with TRBJ2-7; 11 nucleotides align to TRBD2. V lost 5 bases to trimming and J lost 4 bases; unmatched junction nucleotides: 5. This CDR3 has 14 residues. Germline values: CDR1 SGHRS, CDR2 YFSETQ.

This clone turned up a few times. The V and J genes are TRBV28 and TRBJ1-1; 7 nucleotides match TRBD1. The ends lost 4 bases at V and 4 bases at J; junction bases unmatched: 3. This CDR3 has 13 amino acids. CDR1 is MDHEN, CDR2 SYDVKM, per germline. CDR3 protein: CASSSGGSTEAFF. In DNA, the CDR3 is TGTGCCAGCAGTTCAGGGGGGAGCACTGAAGCTTTCTTT.

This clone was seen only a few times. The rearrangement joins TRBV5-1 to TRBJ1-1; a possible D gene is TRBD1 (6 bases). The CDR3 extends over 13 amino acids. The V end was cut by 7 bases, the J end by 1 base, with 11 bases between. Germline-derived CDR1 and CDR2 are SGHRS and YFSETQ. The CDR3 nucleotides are TGCGCCAGCGGTCAGACAGGGAACACTGAAGCTTTCTTT. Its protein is CASGQTGNTEAFF.

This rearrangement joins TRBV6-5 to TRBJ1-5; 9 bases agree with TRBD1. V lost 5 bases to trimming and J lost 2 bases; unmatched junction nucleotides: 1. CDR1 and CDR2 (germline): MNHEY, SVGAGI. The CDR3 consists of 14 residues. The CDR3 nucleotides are TGTGCCAGCAGTACAGGGGGCGGCAATCAGCCCCAGCATTTT. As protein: CASSTGGGNQPQHF.

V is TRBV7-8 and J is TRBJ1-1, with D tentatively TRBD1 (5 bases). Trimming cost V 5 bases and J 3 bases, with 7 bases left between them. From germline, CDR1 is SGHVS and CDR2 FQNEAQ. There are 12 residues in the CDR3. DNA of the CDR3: TGTGCCAGCAGCCCCAGGGACACTGAAGCTTTCTTT. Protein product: CASSPRDTEAFF.

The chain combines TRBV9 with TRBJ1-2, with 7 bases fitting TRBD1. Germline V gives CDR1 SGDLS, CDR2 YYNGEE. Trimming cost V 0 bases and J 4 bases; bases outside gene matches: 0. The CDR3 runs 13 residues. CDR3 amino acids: CASSVGDSYGYTF. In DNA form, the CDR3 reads TGTGCCAGCAGCGTAGGGGACAGCTATGGCTACACCTTC.

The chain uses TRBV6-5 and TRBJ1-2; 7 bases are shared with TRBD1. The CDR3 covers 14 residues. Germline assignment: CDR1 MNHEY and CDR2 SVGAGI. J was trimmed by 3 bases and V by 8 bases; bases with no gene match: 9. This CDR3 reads CASGSAGTDYGYTF. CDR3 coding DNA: TGTGCCAGCGGGTCGGCCGGGACAGACTATGGCTACACCTTC.

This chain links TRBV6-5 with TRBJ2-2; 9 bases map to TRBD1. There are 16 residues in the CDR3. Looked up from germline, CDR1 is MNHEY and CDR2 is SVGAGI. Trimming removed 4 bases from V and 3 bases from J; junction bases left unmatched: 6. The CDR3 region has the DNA TGTGCCAGCAGTTGGACGGGACAGGGATACACCGGGGAGCTGTTTTTT. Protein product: CASSWTGQGYTGELFF.

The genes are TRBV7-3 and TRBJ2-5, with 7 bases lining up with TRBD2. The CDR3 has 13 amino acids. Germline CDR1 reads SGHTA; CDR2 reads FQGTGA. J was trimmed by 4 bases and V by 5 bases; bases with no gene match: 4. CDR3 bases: TGTGCCAGCAGCCGGGGGGTAGGAGAGACCCAGTACTTC. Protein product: CASSRGVGETQYF.

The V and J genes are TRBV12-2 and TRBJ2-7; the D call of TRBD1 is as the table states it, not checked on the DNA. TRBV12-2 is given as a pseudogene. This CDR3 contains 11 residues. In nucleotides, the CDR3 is TGTGCAAGTCGCTTAGGGCACGAGCAGTACTTC. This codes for CASRLGHEQYF.

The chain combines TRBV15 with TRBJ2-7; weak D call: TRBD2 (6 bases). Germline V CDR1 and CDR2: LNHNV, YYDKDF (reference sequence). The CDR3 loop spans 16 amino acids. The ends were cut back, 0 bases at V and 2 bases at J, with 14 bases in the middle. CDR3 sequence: CATSREILALAYEQYF. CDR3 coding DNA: TGTGCCACCAGCAGAGAGATCCTAGCGCTAGCCTACGAGCAGTACTTC. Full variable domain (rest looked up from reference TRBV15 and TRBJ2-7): DAMVIQNPRYQVTQFGKPVTLSCSQTLNHNVMYWYQQKSSQAPKLLFHYYDKDFNNEADTPDNFQSRRPNTSFCFLDIRSPGLGDTAMYLCATSREILALAYEQYFGPGTRLTVT.

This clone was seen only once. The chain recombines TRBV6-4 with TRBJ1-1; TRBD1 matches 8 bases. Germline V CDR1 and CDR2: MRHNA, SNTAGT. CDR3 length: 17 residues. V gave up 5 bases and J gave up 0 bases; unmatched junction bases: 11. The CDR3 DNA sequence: TGTGCCAGCAGTCCAAACAGGGGGACTTCCCTGAACACTGAAGCTTTCTTT. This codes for CASSPNRGTSLNTEAFF.

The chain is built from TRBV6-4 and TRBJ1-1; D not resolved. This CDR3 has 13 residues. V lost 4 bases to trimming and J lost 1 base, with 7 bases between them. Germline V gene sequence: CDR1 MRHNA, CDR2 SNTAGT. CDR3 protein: CASSAQANTEAFF. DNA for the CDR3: TGTGCCAGCAGTGCTCAGGCGAACACTGAAGCTTTCTTT.

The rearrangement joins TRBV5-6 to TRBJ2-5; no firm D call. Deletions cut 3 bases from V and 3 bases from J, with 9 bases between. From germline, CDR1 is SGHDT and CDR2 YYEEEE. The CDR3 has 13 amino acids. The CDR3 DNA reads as TGTGCCAGCAGCTCCCCTAACGAAGAGACCCAGTACTTC. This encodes CASSSPNEETQYF. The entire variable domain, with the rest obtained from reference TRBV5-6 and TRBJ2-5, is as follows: DAGVTQSPTHLIKTRGQQVTLRCSPKSGHDTVSWYQQALGQGPQFIFQYYEEEERQRGNFPDRFSGHQFPNYSSELNVNALLLGDSALYLCASSSPNEETQYFGPGTRLLVL.

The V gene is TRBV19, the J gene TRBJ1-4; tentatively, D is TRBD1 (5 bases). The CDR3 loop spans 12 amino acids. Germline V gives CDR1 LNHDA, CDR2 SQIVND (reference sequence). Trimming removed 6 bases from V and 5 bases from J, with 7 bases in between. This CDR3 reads CASRAGNEKLFF. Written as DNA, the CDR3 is TGTGCCAGTAGGGCAGGGAATGAAAAACTGTTTTTT.

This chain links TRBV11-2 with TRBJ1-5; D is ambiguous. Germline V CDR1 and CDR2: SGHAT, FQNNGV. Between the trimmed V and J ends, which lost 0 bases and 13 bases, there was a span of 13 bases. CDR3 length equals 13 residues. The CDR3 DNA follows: TGTGCCAGCAGCTTAGATCAGAGGTTGGCTCAGCATTTT. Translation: CASSLDQRLAQHF.

The CDR3 loop is CSVLSGNQPQHF. The DNA of the CDR3 is TGCAGCGTTTTGTCAGGGAATCAGCCCCAGCATTTT. The V and J genes are TRBV29-1 and TRBJ1-5; TRBD1 might be the D (5 bases). With 5 bases removed from V and 4 bases from J, the gap between germline ends came to 9 bases. Looked up from germline, CDR1 is SQVTM and CDR2 is ANQGSEA. The CDR3 has 12 residues.

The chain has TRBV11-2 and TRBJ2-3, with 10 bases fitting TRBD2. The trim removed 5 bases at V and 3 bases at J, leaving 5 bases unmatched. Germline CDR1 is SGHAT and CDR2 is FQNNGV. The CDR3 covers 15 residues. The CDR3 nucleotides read TGTGCCAGCAGCAAAGCGGGGGGGCGAACAGATACGCAGTATTTT. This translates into CASSKAGGRTDTQYF. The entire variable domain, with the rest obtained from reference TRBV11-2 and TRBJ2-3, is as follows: EAGVAQSPRYKIIEKRQSVAFWCNPISGHATLYWYQQILGQGPKLLIQFQNNGVVDDSQLPKDRFSAERLKGVDSTLKIQPAKLEDSAVYLCASSKAGGRTDTQYFGPGTRLTVL.

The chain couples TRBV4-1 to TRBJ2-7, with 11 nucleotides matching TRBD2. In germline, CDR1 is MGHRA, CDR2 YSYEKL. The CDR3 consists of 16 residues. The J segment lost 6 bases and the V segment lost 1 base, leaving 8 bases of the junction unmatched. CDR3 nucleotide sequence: TGCGCCAGCAGCCAAGGAGATAGACTAGCGGGAACCGAGCAGTACTTC. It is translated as CASSQGDRLAGTEQYF.

The CDR3 loop reads CASSLFGLWNTEAFF. The CDR3 coding sequence is TGTGCCAGCAGCTTGTTCGGTTTATGGAACACTGAAGCTTTCTTT. The rearrangement uses TRBV5-4 and TRBJ1-1; D gene unclear. V was shortened by 1 base and J by 1 base, with 11 bases between the two germline ends. This CDR3 is built from 15 residues. Germline V gene sequence: CDR1 SGHNT, CDR2 YYREEE (reference sequence).

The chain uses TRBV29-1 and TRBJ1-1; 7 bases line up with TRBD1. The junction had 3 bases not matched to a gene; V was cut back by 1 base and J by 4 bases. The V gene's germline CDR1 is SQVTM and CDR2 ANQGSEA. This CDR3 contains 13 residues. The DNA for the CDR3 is TGCAGCGTTGAAGTGCCAGGGGGCACTGAAGCTTTCTTT. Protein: CSVEVPGGTEAFF.